This T cell receptor beta chain derives from a study of cytomegalovirus exposure and HLA in healthy donors (dated by TCRdb to 2017 to 2019). Looking at the study overall: An earlier analysis of more than 550 of the donors reported under 300 Gb of sequence data and 100 million to 120 million unique TCR beta sequences obtained from about 200 million T cells. Rather than drawing on any new phenotypic data, the later analysis identified candidate immune exposures from TCR beta sequences and the way those sequences occurred across donors. Roughly 290 gigabases of sequencing data and 75 million to 85 million unique TCR sequences made up an early release that covered 500 to 700 HLA-typed donors. Every discovery cohort repertoire had been produced on one sequencing platform. Among around 400 genotyped donors of the cohort, an average of roughly 240,000 unique TCR beta nucleotide sequences were sequenced per donor, roughly 18% of them non-productive. A later analysis re-analyzed previously published TCR beta repertoires from 666 donors and added high-resolution HLA genotyping to study TCR occurrence patterns. Typing coverage varied by locus: 629-630 donors for A, B, C, DRB1 and DQB1; 500 to 550 for DQA1; around 610 for DPA1; fewer than 480 for DPB1. An earlier analysis of 587 of the donors applied high-throughput TCR beta sequencing to assess whether each TCR beta V gene segment acted as functional or pseudogenic. The study aimed to test whether cataloging public T cell receptors could reveal signatures of past pathogen exposure. About five DR-DQ haplotypes were handled as single units for association and clustering, since linkage in the cohort was strong. To predict cytomegalovirus infection status, the study combined high-throughput TCR immunosequencing, statistical association of individual TCRs with disease status, and machine learning. Class I and class II HLA loci were covered by the typing at four-digit resolution. In addition to the first cohort of approximately 670 subjects, a separate validation cohort of some 120 different subjects was used. The genetic ancestry cluster associated with self-reported Caucasian donors included approximately 85% of the approximately 400 genotyped donors. The T cell repertoires of roughly 660 subjects were profiled by immunosequencing and related to cytomegalovirus serostatus. Alongside the repertoire data, information on donor age, sex, ethnicity and CMV serostatus was compiled. A later genetic analysis took genome-wide SNP genotypes for about 55% of the roughly 700 donors and used that subset as a discovery cohort.

Study-wide conclusions, independent of this receptor: For the cohort, immune exposure information was limited to CMV serostatus. In a later genetic analysis, fewer N-insertions in productive TCRs were reported among donors in an Asian-associated ancestry cluster than the approximately 630-donor mean. In a later analysis, HLA-associated TCR beta chains were found to be more clonally expanded and to have lower generation probabilities than equally common non-associated chains. Correlated functional status among segregating V segments might be attributable to linkage disequilibrium, but an unknown experimental factor could not be ruled out. An association between a missense DCLRE1C variant and V-gene and J-gene trimming of TCR beta chains was found in a later genetic analysis and replicated in an independent cohort. The study gave a list of under 200 TCR beta chains associated with cytomegalovirus. In this cohort, only TCR beta chains were sequenced, and detectable features were limited by the absence of alpha or paired-chain data. When HLA alleles, especially DR and DQ, strongly co-occurred, attributing TCR associations to individual alleles was difficult. Roughly uniform sequencing depth across donors was assumed in presence/absence analyses, although this assumption may not hold. The classifier was reported to diagnose cytomegalovirus status with high specificity and sensitivity in both the original and validation cohorts. The authors suggested that the approach could potentially be extended to other disease states and immunological phenotypes. In a later analysis, 15,000 to 20,000 TCR beta sequences were associated with specific HLA alleles at a false discovery rate of 0.05. Because the 87-base-pair reads could not distinguish some IMGT-functional V segments, including TRBV6-2 and TRBV6-3, those segments were excluded. In a later analysis, TCR association rates were found to vary across HLA loci, with the most associated TCRs seen for DRB1 alleles and the fewest for HLA-C alleles. A later analysis found that most CMV-associated TCR beta chains appeared HLA-restricted, with HLA associations seemingly driven largely by CMV exposure. A further reported finding was that TCR beta sequences accurately predicted the HLA-A and HLA-B alleles for most subjects in the first cohort. Because counts were too low, roughly 18 rarely observed V segments, including chromosome 9 orphons, were left out of the earlier analysis of over 550 of the donors. A few of the identified cytomegalovirus-associated TCR beta chains were confirmed in vitro to be specific for cytomegalovirus antigens. A cluster of highly shared sequence variants was judged likely to be a technical artifact of the sequencing pipeline. Most TCR sequences were observed very rarely across donors, whereas some public TCRs were present in many individuals. According to a later analysis, parvovirus B19, influenza, CMV and Epstein-Barr virus appeared linked to several top co-occurrence clusters. In an earlier analysis of about 600 of the donors, most TCR beta V segments appeared in productive rearrangements about 87% or about 30% of the time, broadly matching IMGT annotations. Because HLA typing was missing for some donors at each locus, association tests included only the typed subset.

To prepare the library, the immunoSEQ multiplex PCR assay was applied. For the multiplex PCR, a mixture combining 60 forward primers for TCR Vbeta segments and 13 reverse primers for TCR Jbeta segments was used. A multiplex PCR assay on genomic DNA amplified the CDR3 region of rearranged TCR beta genes. The Illumina HiSeq System was used to sequence the amplified TCR beta libraries as 87-base-pair reads. As for the authors' bioinformatics: A later analysis counted about 82 million unique TCR beta chains across the 650 to 700 repertoires, and roughly 11 million of these chains were shared by at least two donors. Raw reads were error-corrected and collapsed into unique sequences by a nearest-neighbor algorithm in which closely related sequences were merged to remove PCR and sequencing errors. V, D and J gene segments were assigned by aligning CDR3 sequences to IMGT reference sequences. For a sequence to be retained, at least a six-nucleotide match to both a V gene segment and a J gene segment was required. A rearrangement counted as productive if the CDR3 had no stop codons and remained in frame with V and J, and every other rearrangement counted as non-productive. Following IMGT convention, CDR3 was defined as the stretch from the second conserved V-encoded cysteine to the conserved J-encoded phenylalanine. The earlier analysis of some 600 of the donors excluded sequences that lacked an unambiguous match to a single V gene segment. An earlier analysis of some 500 of the donors classified V segments as functional when productive rearrangements were above 56.7% and as segregating when the standard deviation between donors was above 5%. To diagnose cytomegalovirus status from the catalog of TCR beta chain sequences, a statistical classification framework was built. V and J gene assignment, in a later analysis, came from comparing TCR nucleotide sequences with IMGT/GENE-DB human TR gene sequences. Using the TCRdist pipeline, a later analysis assigned CDR3 sequences along with most-parsimonious VDJ recombination scenarios. In a later analysis, each TCR beta chain was defined by its CDR3 amino acid sequence together with its V-gene family, and reads without a unique V-gene family were excluded. A later analysis removed 500 to 650 highly shared, low-generation-probability nucleotide sequences to deal with suspected cross-contamination and a sequencing artifact. In a later analysis, a clonal expansion index was calculated for each public chain from normalized within-repertoire ranks of inferred template counts. In a later analysis, generation probabilities were computed using a VDJ recombination model fitted to out-of-frame rearrangements, and the results were checked against IGoR. Hypergeometric tests were used in a later analysis to score TCR-TCR, TCR-HLA and TCR-CMV co-occurrence, with a repertoire-size bias correction applied to the TCR pairs. A later analysis estimated false discovery rates by permuting HLA or CMV assignments 20 times. In a later analysis, co-occurring TCRs were grouped using DBSCAN, and TCRdist sequence similarity was added for clustering within HLA-allele-positive subsets. Repertoires with fewer than 30,000 or more than 120,000 public chains were left out of co-occurrence clustering, as were a handful of repertoires with anomalous nucleotide sharing. Sourced from immuneACCESS, this table was stored by TCRdb with only in-frame sequences that have V and J called. A share of the clones is absent; for the studies checked, an unresolved V gene accounts for under half, and the remainder has no known explanation. V, J and clone size reflect that table, while D and trimming were determined from the DNA. This sample is represented by roughly 160,000 clones; roughly 85% of them were singletons. Over 12% of the sample is taken by the ten largest.

The cohort comprised some 680 healthy bone marrow donors. Cohort members were all nominally healthy when sampled, although unrecorded immune exposures were likely present. The donor tested CMV seropositive, placing the donor among the 289 seropositive members of the cohort. Every donor gave a peripheral blood sample, and the peripheral blood mononuclear cells from that sample were used for TCR beta sequencing. Genomic DNA was extracted from the blood cell samples with the Qiagen DNeasy Blood Extraction Kit. A note on this clone: Its antigen has not been determined. No base-level quality is on record; no much larger clone is a single base apart.

Sequences MNHNS (CDR1) and SASEGT (CDR2) are obtained from the germline V gene. Trimming costs V 4 bases and J 0 bases, and their ends lie 6 bases apart. The CDR3 runs 13 amino acids, cysteine and phenylalanine included. Solely the CDR3 DNA is kept, with 39 bases framed from the first base. The receptor comes from a man in his fifties or sixties in good health and CMV-seropositive. Sequencing was performed on PBMCs. The V and J segments used are TRBV6-1 and TRBJ1-2, with the identity of the D gene unclear. The CDR3 amino acid sequence is: CASSAGTNYGYTF. Read as DNA, the sequence is TGTGCCAGCAGTGCGGGAACTAACTATGGCTACACCTTC.